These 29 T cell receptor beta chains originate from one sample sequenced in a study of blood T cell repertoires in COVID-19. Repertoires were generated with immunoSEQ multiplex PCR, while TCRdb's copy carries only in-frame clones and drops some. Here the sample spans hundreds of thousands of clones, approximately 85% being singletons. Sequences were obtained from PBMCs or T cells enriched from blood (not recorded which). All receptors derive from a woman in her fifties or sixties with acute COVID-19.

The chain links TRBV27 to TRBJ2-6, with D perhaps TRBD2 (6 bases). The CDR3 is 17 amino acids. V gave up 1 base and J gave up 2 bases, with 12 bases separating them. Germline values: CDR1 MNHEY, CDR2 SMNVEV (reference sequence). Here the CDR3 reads CASSLLAGSPGANVLTF. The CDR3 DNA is TGTGCCAGCAGTTTATTGGCGGGATCCCCTGGGGCCAACGTCCTGACTTTC.

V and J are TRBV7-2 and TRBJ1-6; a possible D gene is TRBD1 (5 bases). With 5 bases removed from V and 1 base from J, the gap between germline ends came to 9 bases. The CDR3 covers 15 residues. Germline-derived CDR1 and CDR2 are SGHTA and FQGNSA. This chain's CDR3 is CASSRDSSYNSPLHF. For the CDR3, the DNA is TGTGCCAGCAGCCGGGACTCTTCCTATAATTCACCCCTCCACTTT.

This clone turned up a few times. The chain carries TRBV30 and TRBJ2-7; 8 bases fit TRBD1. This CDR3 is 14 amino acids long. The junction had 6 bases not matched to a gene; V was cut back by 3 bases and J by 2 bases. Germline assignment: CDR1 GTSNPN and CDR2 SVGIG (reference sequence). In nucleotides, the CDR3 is TGTGCCTGGAGCCTCGGACAGGGAACCTACGAGCAGTACTTC. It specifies CAWSLGQGTYEQYF.

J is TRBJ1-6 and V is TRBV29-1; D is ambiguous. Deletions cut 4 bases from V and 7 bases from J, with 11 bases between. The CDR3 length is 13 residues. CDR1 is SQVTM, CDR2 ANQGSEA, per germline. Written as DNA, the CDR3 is TGCAGCGTTGCCGTAGCTTCCAATTCACCCCTCCACTTT. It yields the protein CSVAVASNSPLHF.

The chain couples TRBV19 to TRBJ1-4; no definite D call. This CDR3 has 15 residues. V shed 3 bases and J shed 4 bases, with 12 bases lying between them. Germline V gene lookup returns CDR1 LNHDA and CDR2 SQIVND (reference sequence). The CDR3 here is CASSISPNYNEKLFF. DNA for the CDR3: TGTGCCAGTAGTATTTCACCAAACTATAATGAAAAACTGTTTTTT.

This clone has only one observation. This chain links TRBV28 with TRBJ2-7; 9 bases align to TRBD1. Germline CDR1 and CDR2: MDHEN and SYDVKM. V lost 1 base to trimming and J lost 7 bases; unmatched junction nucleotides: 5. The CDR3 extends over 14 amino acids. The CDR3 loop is CASSLSQGAGEQYF. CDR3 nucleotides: TGTGCCAGCAGTTTATCACAGGGGGCGGGTGAGCAGTACTTC.

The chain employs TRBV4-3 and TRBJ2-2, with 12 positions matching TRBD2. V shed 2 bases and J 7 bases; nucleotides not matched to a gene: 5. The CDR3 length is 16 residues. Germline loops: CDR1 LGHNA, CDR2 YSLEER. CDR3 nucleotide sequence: TGCGCCAGCAGCCAACAGGCACTAGCGGGAGGCGGGGAGCTGTTTTTT. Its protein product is CASSQQALAGGGELFF.

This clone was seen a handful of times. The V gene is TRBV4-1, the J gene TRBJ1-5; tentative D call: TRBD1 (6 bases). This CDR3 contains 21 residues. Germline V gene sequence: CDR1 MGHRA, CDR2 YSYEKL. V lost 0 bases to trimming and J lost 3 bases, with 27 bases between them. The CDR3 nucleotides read TGCGCCAGCAGCCAAGATTTCGGGGGGCTTTCCACAAGTCGACTCAATCAGCCCCAGCATTTT. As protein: CASSQDFGGLSTSRLNQPQHF.

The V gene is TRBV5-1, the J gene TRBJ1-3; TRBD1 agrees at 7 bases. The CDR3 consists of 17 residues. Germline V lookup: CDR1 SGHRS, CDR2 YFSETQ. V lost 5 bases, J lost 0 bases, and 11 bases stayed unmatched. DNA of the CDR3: TGCGCCAGCAGGGCGAGTACAGGGGCCTTCTCTGGAAACACCATATATTTT. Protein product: CASRASTGAFSGNTIYF.

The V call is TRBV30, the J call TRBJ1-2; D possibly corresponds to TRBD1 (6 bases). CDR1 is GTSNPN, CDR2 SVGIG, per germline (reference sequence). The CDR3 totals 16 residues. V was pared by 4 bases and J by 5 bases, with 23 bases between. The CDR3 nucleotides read TGTGCCTGGACTCCAGGGGCCCGGGCAGAAGGGTATGGCTACACCTTC. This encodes CAWTPGARAEGYGYTF.

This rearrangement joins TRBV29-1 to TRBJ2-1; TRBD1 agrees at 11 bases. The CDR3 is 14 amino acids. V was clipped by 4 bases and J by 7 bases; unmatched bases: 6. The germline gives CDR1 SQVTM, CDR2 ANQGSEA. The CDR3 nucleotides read TGCAGCGTTGCTTACGGGACAGGGGGTAATGAGCAGTTCTTC. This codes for CSVAYGTGGNEQFF.

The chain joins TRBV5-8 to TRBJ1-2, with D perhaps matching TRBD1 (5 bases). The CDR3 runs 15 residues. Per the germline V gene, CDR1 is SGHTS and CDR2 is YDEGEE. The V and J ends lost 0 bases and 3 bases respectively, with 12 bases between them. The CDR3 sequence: CASSLGSGKDYGYTF. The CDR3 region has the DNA TGTGCCAGCAGCTTGGGATCAGGGAAGGACTATGGCTACACCTTC.

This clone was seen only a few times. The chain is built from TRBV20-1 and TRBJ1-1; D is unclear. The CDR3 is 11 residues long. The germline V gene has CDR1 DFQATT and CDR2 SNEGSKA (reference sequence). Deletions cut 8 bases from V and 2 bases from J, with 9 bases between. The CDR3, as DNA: TGCAGTTTCAGCGTTAACACTGAAGCTTTCTTT. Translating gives CSFSVNTEAFF.

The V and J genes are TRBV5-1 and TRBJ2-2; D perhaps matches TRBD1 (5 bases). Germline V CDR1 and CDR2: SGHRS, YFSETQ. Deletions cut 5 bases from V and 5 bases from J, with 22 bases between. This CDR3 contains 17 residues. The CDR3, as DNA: TGCGCCAGCAGTTTAGTCCCGACAAACCCAGGGACCGGGGAGCTGTTTTTT. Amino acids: CASSLVPTNPGTGELFF. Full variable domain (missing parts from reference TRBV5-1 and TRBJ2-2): KAGVTQTPRYLIKTRGQQVTLSCSPISGHRSVSWYQQTPGQGLQFLFEYFSETQRNKGNFPGRFSGRQFSNSRSEMNVSTLELGDSALYLCASSLVPTNPGTGELFFGEGSRLTVL.

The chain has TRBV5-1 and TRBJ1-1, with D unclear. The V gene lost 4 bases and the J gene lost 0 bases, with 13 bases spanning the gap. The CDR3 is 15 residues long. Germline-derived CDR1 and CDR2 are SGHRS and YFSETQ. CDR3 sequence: CASSPWGVMNTEAFF. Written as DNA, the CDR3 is TGCGCCAGCAGCCCCTGGGGAGTGATGAACACTGAAGCTTTCTTT.

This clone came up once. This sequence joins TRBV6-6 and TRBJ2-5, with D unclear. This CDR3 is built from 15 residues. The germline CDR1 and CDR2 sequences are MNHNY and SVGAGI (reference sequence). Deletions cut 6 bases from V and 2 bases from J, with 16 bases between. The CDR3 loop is CASRPTALRQETQYF. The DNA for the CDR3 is TGTGCCAGCAGGCCTACTGCGCTGAGGCAAGAGACCCAGTACTTC.

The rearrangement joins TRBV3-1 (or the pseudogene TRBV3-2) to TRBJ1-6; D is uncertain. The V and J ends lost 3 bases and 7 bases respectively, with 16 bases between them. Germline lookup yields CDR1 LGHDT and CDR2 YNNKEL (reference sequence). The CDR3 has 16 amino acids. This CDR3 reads CASSHSTGIGNSPLHF. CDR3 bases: TGTGCCAGCAGCCATTCTACGGGGATAGGGAATTCACCCCTCCACTTT.

This CDR3 is CASFRTGDNEKLFF. The CDR3 bases are TGTGCCAGCTTCAGGACAGGGGATAATGAAAAACTGTTTTTT. The chain is built from TRBV7-9 and TRBJ1-4; 9 nucleotides match TRBD1. With V trimmed by 8 bases and J by 4 bases, 5 bases remained unmatched. This CDR3 spans 14 amino acids. Germline assignment: CDR1 SEHNR and CDR2 FQNEAQ (reference sequence).

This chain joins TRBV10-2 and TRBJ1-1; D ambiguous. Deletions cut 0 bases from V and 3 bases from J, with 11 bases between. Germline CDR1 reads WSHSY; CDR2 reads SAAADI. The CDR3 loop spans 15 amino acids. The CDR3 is CASSESIRGDTEAFF. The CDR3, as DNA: TGCGCCAGCAGTGAGTCGATTCGGGGAGACACTGAAGCTTTCTTT.

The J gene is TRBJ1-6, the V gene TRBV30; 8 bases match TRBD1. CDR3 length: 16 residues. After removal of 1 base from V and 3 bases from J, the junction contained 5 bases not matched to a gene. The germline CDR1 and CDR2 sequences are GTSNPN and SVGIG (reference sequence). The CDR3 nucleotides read TGTGCCTGGAGTGCCTTAGGACAGGGCTATAATTCACCCCTCCACTTT. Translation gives CAWSALGQGYNSPLHF.

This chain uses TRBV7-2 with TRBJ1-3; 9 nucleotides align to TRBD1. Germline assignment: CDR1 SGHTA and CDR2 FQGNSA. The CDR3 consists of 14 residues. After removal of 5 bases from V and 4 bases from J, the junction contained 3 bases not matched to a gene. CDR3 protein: CASSQGQGGNTIYF. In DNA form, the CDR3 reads TGTGCCAGCAGCCAGGGACAGGGCGGAAACACCATATATTTT.

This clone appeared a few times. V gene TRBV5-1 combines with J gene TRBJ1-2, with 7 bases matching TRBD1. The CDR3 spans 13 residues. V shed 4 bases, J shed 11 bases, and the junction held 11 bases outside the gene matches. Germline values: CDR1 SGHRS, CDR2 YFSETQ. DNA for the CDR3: TGCGCCAGCAGCGGAGGGGACAGCAGCGGGTACACCTTC. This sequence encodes CASSGGDSSGYTF.

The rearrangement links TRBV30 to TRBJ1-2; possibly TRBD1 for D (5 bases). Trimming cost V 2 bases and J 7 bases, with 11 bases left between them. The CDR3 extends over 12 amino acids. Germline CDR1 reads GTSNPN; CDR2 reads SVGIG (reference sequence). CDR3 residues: CAWSYLGGGYTF. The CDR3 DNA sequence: TGTGCCTGGAGTTATTTGGGGGGTGGCTACACCTTC.

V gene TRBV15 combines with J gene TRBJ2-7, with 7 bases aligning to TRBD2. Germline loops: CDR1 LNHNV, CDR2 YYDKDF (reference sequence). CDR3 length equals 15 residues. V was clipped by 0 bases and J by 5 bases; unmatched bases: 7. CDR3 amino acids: CATSRDRRGFDEQYF. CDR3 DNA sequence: TGTGCCACCAGCAGAGATCGGCGGGGGTTTGACGAGCAGTACTTC.

CDR3 in amino acids: CATNPGVSKPYEQYF. The CDR3 DNA follows: TGTGCCACGAACCCGGGGGTGTCAAAGCCTTACGAGCAGTACTTC. This chain uses TRBV10-3 with TRBJ2-7, with a tentative D call TRBD2 (6 bases). V was cut by 10 bases and J by 4 bases, with 23 bases left in between. CDR1 is ENHRY, CDR2 SYGVKD, per germline. This CDR3 spans 15 amino acids.

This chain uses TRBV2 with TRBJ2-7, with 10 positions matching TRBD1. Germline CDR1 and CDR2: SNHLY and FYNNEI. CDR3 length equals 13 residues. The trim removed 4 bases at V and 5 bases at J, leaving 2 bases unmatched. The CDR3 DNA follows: TGTGCCAGCAGTGGGACAGGGGGTGACGAGCAGTACTTC. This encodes CASSGTGGDEQYF.

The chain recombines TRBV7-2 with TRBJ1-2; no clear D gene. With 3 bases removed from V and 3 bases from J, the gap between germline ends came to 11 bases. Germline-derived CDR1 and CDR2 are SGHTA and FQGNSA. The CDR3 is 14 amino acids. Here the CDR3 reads CASSFSAEYYGYTF. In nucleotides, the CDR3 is TGTGCCAGCAGCTTCAGTGCGGAATACTATGGCTACACCTTC.

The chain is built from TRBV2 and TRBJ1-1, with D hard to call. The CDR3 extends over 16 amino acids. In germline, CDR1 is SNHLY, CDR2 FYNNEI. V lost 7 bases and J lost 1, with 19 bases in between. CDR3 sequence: CASMRLAITGNTEAFF. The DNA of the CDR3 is TGTGCCAGCATGAGGCTGGCTATTACGGGGAACACTGAAGCTTTCTTT.

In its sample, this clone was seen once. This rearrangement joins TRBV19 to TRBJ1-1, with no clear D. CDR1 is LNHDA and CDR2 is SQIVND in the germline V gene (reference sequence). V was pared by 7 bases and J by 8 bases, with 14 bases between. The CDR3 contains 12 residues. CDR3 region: CASTSGGHEAFF. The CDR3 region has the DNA TGTGCCAGTACCTCTGGCGGCCACGAAGCTTTCTTT.